This T cell receptor (beta chain) was obtained from a study of human T cells and chemical hapten exposure. Study details: Among samples, TCR yields varied mainly because of small differences in pooled library volume.

With 6 bases clipped from V and 10 bases from J, the junction kept 6 bases outside the gene matches. The CDR3 consists of 12 residues. From the RACE reads, TCRdb called clonotypes with MiXCR, one entry per CDR3 protein. The table includes about 69,000 distinct CDR3 sequences, 25% to 40% detected once. Specified time point: patch test 1, 2 weeks after DPC sensitization. Treatment described: therapeutic diphenylcyclopropenone sensitization with weekly scalp DPC. This specimen was whole blood, taken in connection with sensitization to the hapten diphenylcyclopropenone (DPC). The V call is TRBV12-3 or TRBV12-4, the J call TRBJ1-5, with TRBD1 matching over 7 bases. The clonotype comes from a man between 40 and 49 years old with alopecia areata. Some clones in this sample may be carry-over from other donors' samples. The CDR3 region is CASSPDRAPQHF. The CDR3 region has the DNA TGTGCCAGCAGCCCTGACAGGGCTCCCCAGCATTTT.